The entry that follows covers one T cell receptor (beta chain) sequence. The entry originates in a study of blood T cell repertoires in COVID-19. The wider study: Acute and convalescent COVID-19 samples came from the United States, Italy and Spain. The cDNA or gDNA used as material had been derived from T cells, B-cell-depleted T cells, or PBMCs.

Enrolled during active infection, Seattle patients were then followed longitudinally. V was clipped by 7 bases and J by 7 bases; unmatched bases: 8. The CDR3 is 13 residues long. CDR1 is SQVTM and CDR2 is ANQGSEA in the germline V gene. Authors' methods: Reference gene primer amplification in the assay estimated nucleated cell counts. Clones were sequenced by immunoSEQ multiplex PCR, and TCRdb holds only the in-frame ones, with some missing. V and J calls plus clone size are reproduced from that table; the DNA served to infer D and trimming. The sample holds some 260,000 clones, around nine tenths seen once.

Input material: peripheral blood. The clonotype originates from a woman between 70 and 85 years old with COVID-19, enrolled during active disease. The chain has TRBV29-1 and TRBJ1-4; 8 positions agree with TRBD1. The CDR3 DNA sequence: TGCAGCGGACGACAGGGGATCGGTGAAAAACTGTTTTTT. Its translation: CSGRQGIGEKLFF.